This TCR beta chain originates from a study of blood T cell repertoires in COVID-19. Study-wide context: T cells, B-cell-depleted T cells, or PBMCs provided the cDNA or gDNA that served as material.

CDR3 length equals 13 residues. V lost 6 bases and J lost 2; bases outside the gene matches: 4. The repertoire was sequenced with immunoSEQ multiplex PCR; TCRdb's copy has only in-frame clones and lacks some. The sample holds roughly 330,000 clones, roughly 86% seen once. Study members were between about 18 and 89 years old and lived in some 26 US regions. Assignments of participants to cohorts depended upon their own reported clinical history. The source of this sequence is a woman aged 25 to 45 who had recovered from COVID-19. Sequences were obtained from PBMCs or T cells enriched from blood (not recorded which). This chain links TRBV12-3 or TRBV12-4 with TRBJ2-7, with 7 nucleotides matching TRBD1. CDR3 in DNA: TGTGCCAGCAGAAGAGGACAGGCCTACGAGCAGTACTTC. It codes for CASRRGQAYEQYF.